This T cell receptor (beta chain) was retrieved from a study of T cells in Graves' hyperthyroidism and ophthalmopathy. Study in general: At the time of initial diagnosis and before any treatment, peripheral blood was collected.

Exclusions: uncontrolled infection, other autoimmune disease, pregnancy, lactation. The source of the PBMCs was less than 12 ml of fresh peripheral blood. Researchers amplified the TCR beta CDR3 regions from RNA transcripts. Carried out on the TCR CDR3, a first-round RT-PCR used the HTBI primer set. TCRdb processed the multiplex PCR reads anew with MiXCR; each CDR3 protein has one entry. The table has hundreds of thousands of distinct CDR3 sequences, roughly a sixth seen once. General study points: Most clonotypes expanded in the thyroid (above 0.001) were also present in blood.

This clonotype came up a few times. Its antigen is not known. The CDR3 has 15 amino acids. V dropped 5 bases and J dropped 0; count of bases not matched to a gene: 4. The V gene's germline CDR1 is SGHTS and CDR2 YDEGEE. The sequencing sample was made of blood. This receptor was taken from a woman aged 18-29 years with Graves' hyperthyroidism. The rearrangement joins TRBV5-8 to TRBJ2-2; 7 bases match TRBD1. The CDR3 DNA follows: TGTGCCAGCAGGGTTCAGGGGGCGAACACCGGGGAGCTGTTTTTT. This codes for CASRVQGANTGELFF.